The T cell receptor beta chain under discussion was sequenced for a study of technical replicates of blood from several donors. Here immunoSEQ multiplex PCR was the method, and the copy in TCRdb shows in-frame clones only, minus some. The repertoire consists of 85,000 to 100,000 clones, with roughly 96% occurring once and the leading ten covering approximately 0.25%. The CDR3 is made up of 15 amino acids. The V end was cut by 6 bases, the J end by 4 bases, with 18 bases between. From germline, CDR1 is SGHKS and CDR2 YYEKEE (reference sequence). V gene TRBV5-5 combines with J gene TRBJ2-3, with a weak D call TRBD1 (5 bases). The receptor was isolated from a human donor in good health. The specimen sequenced was T cells isolated from PBMCs. DNA for the CDR3: TGTGCCAGCACCCTGGGGCAGGGCGTCCCAGATACGCAGTATTTT. Protein product: CASTLGQGVPDTQYF.